These 28 T cell receptor beta chains originate from one sample sequenced in a study of identical twins. TCRdb re-derived calls from the 5' RACE reads in MiXCR, one entry per CDR3 protein. The sample holds approximately 210,000 distinct CDR3 sequences, 5.5% to 7.5% seen once. These data were also filed under a second study, of T cells expressing NK-cell markers.

The sample taken for sequencing was CD8+ T cells sorted from blood. These receptor sequences come from a woman aged 18-30 years in good health.

This clonotype was observed a few times. The DNA for the CDR3 is TGTGCCAGCGGACAGGGGGTCAATCAGCCCCAGCATTTT. Encoded protein: CASGQGVNQPQHF. The gene calls are TRBV6-1 and TRBJ1-5, with 10 bases matching TRBD1. V lost 8 bases to trimming and J lost 3 bases; unmatched junction nucleotides: 1. Looked up from germline, CDR1 is MNHNS and CDR2 is SASEGT. This CDR3 contains 13 residues.

The chain joins TRBV11-2 to TRBJ1-2; D not resolved. Trimming removed 2 bases from V and 5 bases from J, with 15 bases in between. The CDR3 extends over 15 amino acids. CDR1 is SGHAT, CDR2 FQNNGV, per germline. The CDR3 is CASSLTPAQPYGYTF. In DNA, the CDR3 is TGTGCCAGCAGCTTAACCCCCGCCCAACCATATGGCTACACCTTC.

This clonotype was counted only a few times. The chain employs TRBV30 and TRBJ1-4; 9 bases are shared with TRBD1. Germline CDR1 and CDR2: GTSNPN and SVGIG (reference sequence). CDR3 length: 14 residues. J was trimmed by 5 bases and V by 5 bases; bases with no gene match: 6. The CDR3: CAWDMTGGNEKLFF. In DNA, the CDR3 is TGTGCCTGGGATATGACAGGGGGAAATGAAAAACTGTTTTTT.

This rearrangement joins TRBV30 to TRBJ2-3; maybe TRBD2 (6 bases). The CDR3 has 13 residues. With 5 bases removed from V and 3 bases from J, the gap between germline ends came to 12 bases. The germline gives CDR1 GTSNPN, CDR2 SVGIG (reference sequence). DNA for the CDR3: TGTGCCTGGGGGGCTAGCGAAACAGATACGCAGTATTTT. It encodes CAWGASETDTQYF.

This clonotype has at least ten counts. The CDR3 coding sequence is TGCGCCAGCAGCTTGTCGGGGGGCTCCTACAATGAGCAGTTCTTC. Its translation: CASSLSGGSYNEQFF. The rearrangement uses TRBV5-1 and TRBJ2-1; 7 nucleotides line up with TRBD2. Germline V gives CDR1 SGHRS, CDR2 YFSETQ. This CDR3 contains 15 residues. V shed 1 base, J shed 0 bases, and the junction held 1 base outside the gene matches.

This clonotype was seen at least ten times. The V call is TRBV29-1, the J call TRBJ2-7, with TRBD1 identical over 9 bases. Per germline, CDR1 SQVTM and CDR2 ANQGSEA. With V trimmed by 4 bases and J by 5 bases, 12 bases remained unmatched. The CDR3 has 15 amino acids. CDR3 in amino acids: CSVVNPGQGVHEQYF. CDR3 DNA sequence: TGCAGCGTTGTAAACCCGGGACAGGGTGTCCACGAGCAGTACTTC.

This clonotype was observed at least ten times. The rearrangement uses TRBV20-1 and TRBJ1-5; maybe TRBD1 (5 bases). Germline CDR1 and CDR2: DFQATT and SNEGSKA (reference sequence). V lost 0 bases and J 4 bases, leaving 7 bases between the germline ends. CDR3 length equals 13 residues. DNA for the CDR3: TGCAGTGCTAGAGATCGGGGGAATCAGCCCCAGCATTTT. As protein: CSARDRGNQPQHF.

This sequence joins TRBV10-3 and TRBJ2-6, with D perhaps given as TRBD1 or TRBD2 (5 bases each). Germline CDR1 and CDR2: ENHRY and SYGVKD. V lost 8 bases to trimming and J lost 7 bases, with 18 bases between them. The CDR3 consists of 15 residues. The chain's CDR3 is CAIFRGFQGANVLTF. The DNA for the CDR3 is TGTGCCATCTTCAGAGGGTTCCAGGGTGCCAACGTCCTGACTTTC.

A few counts support this clonotype. This chain links TRBV5-6 with TRBJ1-2; D unclear. Trimming removed 3 bases from V and 8 bases from J, with 11 bases in between. The CDR3 is made up of 12 amino acids. CDR1 SGHDT and CDR2 YYEEEE come from the germline V gene. CDR3: CASSYPGGGYTF. The CDR3 bases are TGTGCCAGCAGCTACCCGGGAGGAGGCTACACCTTC. The full variable domain, in which reference TRBV5-6 and TRBJ1-2 provide the parts outside the CDR3, is DAGVTQSPTHLIKTRGQQVTLRCSPKSGHDTVSWYQQALGQGPQFIFQYYEEEERQRGNFPDRFSGHQFPNYSSELNVNALLLGDSALYLCASSYPGGGYTFGSGTRLTVV.

In this sample, this clonotype turned up many times. This sequence joins TRBV20-1 and TRBJ2-2; TRBD2 agrees at 9 bases. V shed 3 bases, J shed 0 bases, and the junction held 11 bases outside the gene matches. The germline CDR1 and CDR2 sequences are DFQATT and SNEGSKA (reference sequence). The CDR3 extends over 18 amino acids. The CDR3 spells CSASLRLAGPPNTGELFF. DNA for the CDR3: TGCAGTGCTAGTCTGCGGCTAGCGGGGCCCCCGAACACCGGGGAGCTGTTTTTT.

The table lists this clonotype with a few counts. The rearrangement joins TRBV6-5 to TRBJ2-3, with 7 nucleotides matching TRBD1. Per the germline V gene, CDR1 is MNHEY and CDR2 is SVGAGI. There are 17 residues in the CDR3. The J segment lost 3 bases and the V segment lost 4 bases, leaving 13 bases of the junction unmatched. For the CDR3, the DNA is TGTGCCAGCAGTTCCTCCTATACAGGGGATCGTACAGATACGCAGTATTTT. It codes for CASSSSYTGDRTDTQYF.

This clonotype turned up a few times. The J gene is TRBJ2-5, the V gene TRBV5-1, with a tentative D call TRBD2 (6 bases). The length of the CDR3 is 14 residues. The germline CDR1 and CDR2 sequences are SGHRS and YFSETQ. The V and J ends lost 4 bases and 3 bases respectively, with 13 bases between them. The DNA for the CDR3 is TGCGCCAGCAGCCTCAGCGGGCCCGAAGAGACCCAGTACTTC. Encoded protein: CASSLSGPEETQYF.

The sample holds many counts of this clonotype. The J gene is TRBJ2-3, the V gene TRBV11-2, with D perhaps matching TRBD2 (5 bases). V lost 3 bases to trimming and J lost 0 bases, with 10 bases between them. The CDR3 contains 15 residues. The germline V gene encodes CDR1 SGHAT and CDR2 FQNNGV. Written as DNA, the CDR3 is TGTGCCAGCAGCTTTCGGGAAGGAAGCACAGATACGCAGTATTTT. Its protein is CASSFREGSTDTQYF.

CDR3 coding DNA: TGCAGTGCTCCTTTTACAGGACCGGAGGGCTACACCTTC. This encodes CSAPFTGPEGYTF. The V and J genes are TRBV20-1 and TRBJ1-2; maybe TRBD1 (5 bases). Germline assignment: CDR1 DFQATT and CDR2 SNEGSKA (reference sequence). The CDR3 covers 13 residues. V lost 5 bases, J lost 8 bases, and 18 bases lay in between.

The chain links TRBV7-9 to TRBJ1-2; D not resolved. The germline V and J ends were trimmed by 4 bases and 8 bases, with 5 bases remaining between them. Looked up from germline, CDR1 is SEHNR and CDR2 is FQNEAQ (reference sequence). The CDR3 is 10 residues long. Written as DNA, the CDR3 is TGTGCCAGCAGCTCCAAAGGCTACACCTTC. The encoded protein is CASSSKGYTF.

In its sample, this clonotype was seen a few times. The chain recombines TRBV27 with TRBJ2-5; D is possibly TRBD1 (6 bases). Germline assignment: CDR1 MNHEY and CDR2 SMNVEV (reference sequence). V lost 10 bases and J lost 5, with 14 bases in between. The CDR3 consists of 12 residues. The CDR3 DNA reads as TGTGCCACACAACAGGGTTCGGAGACCCAGTACTTC. Protein: CATQQGSETQYF.

This clonotype was seen ten or more times. The rearrangement joins TRBV11-2 to TRBJ2-4; a possible D gene is TRBD1 (5 bases). Germline-derived CDR1 and CDR2 are SGHAT and FQNNGV. Deletions cut 1 base from V and 3 bases from J, with 19 bases between. The CDR3 runs to 18 residues. CDR3 in DNA: TGTGCCAGCAGCTTAGTCCCCCAAGACCCCCAGGGCAAAAACATTCAGTACTTC. This translates into CASSLVPQDPQGKNIQYF. Using reference TRBV11-2 and TRBJ2-4 for the parts outside the CDR3, the full variable domain is EAGVAQSPRYKIIEKRQSVAFWCNPISGHATLYWYQQILGQGPKLLIQFQNNGVVDDSQLPKDRFSAERLKGVDSTLKIQPAKLEDSAVYLCASSLVPQDPQGKNIQYFGAGTRLSVL.

This clonotype was detected a few times. CDR3 nucleotides: TGCGCCAGCAGCCAAGACTGGCTAGCGGGGGCCAACGTCCTGACTTTC. It is translated as CASSQDWLAGANVLTF. This chain connects TRBV4-3 to TRBJ2-6; weak D call: TRBD2 (6 bases). The CDR3 length is 16 residues. V lost 0 bases and J lost 4, with 10 bases in between. In germline, CDR1 is LGHNA, CDR2 YSLEER.

This sequence joins TRBV7-2 and TRBJ1-6, with TRBD1 identical over 9 bases. CDR3 length equals 12 residues. J was trimmed by 15 bases and V by 4 bases; bases with no gene match: 4. Germline CDR1 reads SGHTA; CDR2 reads FQGNSA. CDR3 in DNA: TGTGCCAGCAGCTCGACAGGGGGGCTCCTCCACTTT. Amino acids: CASSSTGGLLHF.

This chain links TRBV5-6 with TRBJ2-1; D is possibly TRBD2 (7 bases). The J call may be wrong; the DNA end is better matched by TRBJ2-7. Germline CDR1 is SGHDT and CDR2 is YYEEEE. This CDR3 region has 15 residues. In DNA, the CDR3 is TGTGCCAGCAGCACCGGGGGGCTTAACTTTAATGAGCAGTACTTC. It is translated as CASSTGGLNFNEQYF.

This clonotype was seen a few times. This chain uses TRBV7-6 with TRBJ1-1; 10 bases fit TRBD1. J gave up 2 bases and V 1 base, and 7 bases lay outside the gene matches. This CDR3 region has 17 residues. Germline-derived CDR1 and CDR2 are SGHVS and FNYEAQ. For the CDR3, the DNA is TGTGCCAGCAGCTTAGTGGACAGGGGGTCCGTAAACACTGAAGCTTTCTTT. This codes for CASSLVDRGSVNTEAFF.

This clonotype was recorded many times. J is TRBJ2-1 and V is TRBV5-1; 7 nucleotides match TRBD2. The V gene's germline CDR1 is SGHRS and CDR2 YFSETQ. The trim removed 0 bases at V and 3 bases at J, leaving 3 bases unmatched. CDR3 length equals 15 residues. DNA for the CDR3: TGCGCCAGCAGCTTGGGTGGACTAGTCTACAATGAGCAGTTCTTC. Translated, it gives CASSLGGLVYNEQFF.

This clonotype was found a few times. The CDR3 loop is CASSPRTSEITDTQYF. Written as DNA, the CDR3 is TGTGCCAGCAGTCCCAGGACTAGCGAAATAACAGATACGCAGTATTTT. The chain carries TRBV7-9 and TRBJ2-3; TRBD2 matches at 9 bases. CDR3 length: 16 amino acids. Germline loops: CDR1 SEHNR, CDR2 FQNEAQ (reference sequence). V was clipped by 6 bases and J by 3 bases; unmatched bases: 10. Full variable domain (rest looked up from reference TRBV7-9 and TRBJ2-3): DTGVSQNPRHKITKRGQNVTFRCDPISEHNRLYWYRQTLGQGPEFLTYFQNEAQLEKSRLLSDRFSAERPKGSFSTLEIQRTEQGDSAMYLCASSPRTSEITDTQYFGPGTRLTVL.

The chain couples TRBV10-3 to TRBJ1-6, with TRBD1 matching over 7 bases. CDR3 size: 16 residues. Unmatched junction bases numbered 12, after V lost 3 bases and J lost 10 bases. CDR1 and CDR2 from the germline V gene are ENHRY and SYGVKD. The CDR3, as DNA: TGTGCCATCAGTGATTACAGACAGGGCATTGGCTCACCCCTCCACTTT. Residues: CAISDYRQGIGSPLHF.

This chain uses TRBV6-1 with TRBJ2-5, with D unresolved. In germline, CDR1 is MNHNS, CDR2 SASEGT. With 5 bases removed from V and 2 bases from J, the gap between germline ends came to 12 bases. The CDR3 extends over 14 amino acids. In nucleotides, the CDR3 is TGTGCCAGCAGTCTCTTAGACCAGCAAGAGACCCAGTACTTC. Its protein product is CASSLLDQQETQYF.

The sample holds a few counts of this clonotype. This sequence joins TRBV20-1 and TRBJ1-2, with D uncertain. Germline CDR1 and CDR2: DFQATT and SNEGSKA (reference sequence). This CDR3 region has 13 residues. V was clipped by 1 base and J by 5 bases, with 11 bases between them. DNA of the CDR3: TGCAGTGCTAGAGGAGAAGGCCGGTATGGCTACACCTTC. This codes for CSARGEGRYGYTF.

This clonotype was detected a few times. CDR3 region: CSARDGSQGYGYTF. The DNA of the CDR3 is TGCAGTGCTAGAGATGGTTCCCAGGGCTATGGCTACACCTTC. The rearrangement links TRBV20-1 to TRBJ1-2; perhaps TRBD1 as D (5 bases). Germline V lookup: CDR1 DFQATT, CDR2 SNEGSKA (reference sequence). The CDR3 is 14 amino acids. Trimming pared 0 bases from V and 4 bases from J, leaving 12 bases between.

The V and J genes are TRBV12-3 or TRBV12-4 and TRBJ2-1; 10 bases map to TRBD2. The CDR3 runs 14 residues. The J segment lost 9 bases and the V segment lost 5 bases, leaving 7 bases of the junction unmatched. The CDR3 protein is CASSPAGGPGEQFF. The CDR3 DNA is TGTGCCAGCAGTCCAGCGGGAGGGCCAGGTGAGCAGTTCTTC.